This TCR beta chain was profiled in a study of cytotoxic CD8 clonotypes in ibrutinib-treated CLL. Looking at the study overall: Partial responders about 24, complete 2; 12 progressed and some 15 stayed in remission by median around 68 months.

Study results and caveats: Increased clonality at ibrutinib response gave way to a return toward baseline at progression.

Extraction of roughly 2 micrograms of genomic DNA from cryopreserved PBMCs supplied material for TCR beta libraries. A note on this clone: As yet, its antigen is unknown.

Clones were sequenced by immunoSEQ multiplex PCR, and TCRdb holds only the in-frame ones, with some missing. The sample holds roughly 160,000 clones, approximately 80% seen once. Trimming left V 5 bases short and J 3 bases short, with 11 bases between. Per the germline V gene, CDR1 is SGHTA and CDR2 is FQGTGA. The CDR3 length is 14 residues. The starting material was PBMCs, obtained after 24 months of ibrutinib treatment. The chain has TRBV7-3 and TRBJ1-5; tentative D call: TRBD1 (6 bases). This TCR was recovered from a human donor with chronic lymphocytic leukemia. As DNA, the CDR3 is TGTGCCAGCAGCCTCAGACAGGACAATCAGCCCCAGCATTTT. This sequence encodes CASSLRQDNQPQHF.